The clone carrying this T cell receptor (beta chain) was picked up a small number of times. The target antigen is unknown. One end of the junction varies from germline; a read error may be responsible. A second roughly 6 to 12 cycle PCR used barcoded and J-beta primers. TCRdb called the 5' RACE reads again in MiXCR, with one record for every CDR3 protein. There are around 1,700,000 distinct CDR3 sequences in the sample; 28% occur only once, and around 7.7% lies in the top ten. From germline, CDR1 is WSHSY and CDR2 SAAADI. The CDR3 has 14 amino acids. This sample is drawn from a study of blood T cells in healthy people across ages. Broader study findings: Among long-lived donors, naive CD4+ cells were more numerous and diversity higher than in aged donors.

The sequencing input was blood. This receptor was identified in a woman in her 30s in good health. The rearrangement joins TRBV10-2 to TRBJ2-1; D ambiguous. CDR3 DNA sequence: TGCGCCGGCAGTGTGACTTCCAAGACGGATGAGCAGTTCTTC. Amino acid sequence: CAGSVTSKTDEQFF.